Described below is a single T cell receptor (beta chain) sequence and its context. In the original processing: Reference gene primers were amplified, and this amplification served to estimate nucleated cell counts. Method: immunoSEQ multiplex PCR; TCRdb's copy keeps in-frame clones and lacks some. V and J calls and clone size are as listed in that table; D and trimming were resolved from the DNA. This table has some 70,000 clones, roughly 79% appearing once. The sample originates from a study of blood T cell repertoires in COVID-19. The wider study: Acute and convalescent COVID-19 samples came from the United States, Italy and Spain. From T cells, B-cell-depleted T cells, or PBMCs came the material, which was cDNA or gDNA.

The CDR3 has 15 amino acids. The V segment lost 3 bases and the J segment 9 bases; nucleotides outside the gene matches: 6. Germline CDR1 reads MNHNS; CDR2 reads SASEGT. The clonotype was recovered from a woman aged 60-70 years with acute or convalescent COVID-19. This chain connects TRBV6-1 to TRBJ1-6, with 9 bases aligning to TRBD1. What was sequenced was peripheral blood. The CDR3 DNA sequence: TGTGCCAGCAGTGATCCCCCGGACAGGGGTTCACCCCTCCACTTT. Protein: CASSDPPDRGSPLHF.